These 11 T cell receptor beta chains share one sample of origin, sequenced in a study of blood T cells in healthy people across ages. A second about 7 to 12 cycle PCR used barcoded and J-beta primers. TCRdb reanalysed the 5' RACE reads using MiXCR and keeps one entry per CDR3 protein. Seen here are around 790,000 distinct CDR3 sequences, around 43% observed once, and the top ten hold nearly 20%. Sequenced material: blood. These receptors were obtained from a man aged 60 to 69 in good health.

This chain links TRBV3-1 with TRBJ2-4; 9 bases fit TRBD2. The CDR3 spans 22 residues. The J segment lost 3 bases and the V segment lost 0 bases, leaving 21 bases of the junction unmatched. Germline V gene lookup returns CDR1 LGHDT and CDR2 YNNKEL (reference sequence). The CDR3 reads CASSQDWYAGGPRVSGKNIQYF. DNA for the CDR3: TGTGCCAGCAGCCAAGATTGGTACGCGGGGGGGCCGAGGGTTAGCGGCAAAAACATTCAGTACTTC.

This clonotype was observed a handful of times. This rearrangement joins TRBV12-3 or TRBV12-4 to TRBJ1-1; the D gene is possibly TRBD1 (5 bases). The CDR3 runs to 13 residues. Trimming cost V 1 base and J 11 bases, with 14 bases left between them. This CDR3 is CASSLGAGGLAFF. The DNA of the CDR3 is TGTGCCAGCAGTTTAGGGGCGGGGGGACTGGCTTTCTTT.

This clonotype has only a few counts. The rearrangement links TRBV9 to TRBJ1-6; 9 nucleotides agree with TRBD1. The CDR3 sequence is 16 residues long. The V gene end was trimmed by 0 bases and the J gene end by 6 bases; junction bases not matched to a gene: 4. Germline V gene sequence: CDR1 SGDLS, CDR2 YYNGEE. The CDR3 nucleotides are TGTGCCAGCAGCGTAGATGGACAGGGGCCTAATTCACCCCTCCACTTT. Amino acid sequence: CASSVDGQGPNSPLHF.

The chain uses TRBV20-1 and TRBJ2-3; either TRBD1 or TRBD2 may fit D (6 bases each). The V end was cut by 6 bases, the J end by 1 base, with 11 bases between. Germline V gene lookup returns CDR1 DFQATT and CDR2 SNEGSKA (reference sequence). The CDR3 runs to 13 residues. CDR3: CSAGGSGTDTQYF. The CDR3, as DNA: TGCAGTGCCGGGGGCTCTGGCACAGATACGCAGTATTTT.

This clonotype was seen more than once but under ten times. The chain has TRBV6-6 and TRBJ2-1; 7 bases match TRBD1. Looked up from germline, CDR1 is MNHNY and CDR2 is SVGAGI (reference sequence). V lost 7 bases, J lost 0 bases, and 3 bases stayed unmatched. The CDR3 covers 14 residues. Written as DNA, the CDR3 is TGTGCCAGCACCGGACAGGTCTCCTACAATGAGCAGTTCTTC. It codes for CASTGQVSYNEQFF.

The V call is TRBV5-1, the J call TRBJ2-4; no firm D call. The J call is in doubt because the DNA end fits TRBJ2-7 better. CDR3 length: 14 residues. The germline V gene encodes CDR1 SGHRS and CDR2 YFSETQ. The CDR3 loop is CASSLEVRNYEQYF. In DNA form, the CDR3 reads TGCGCCAGCAGCTTGGAGGTACGAAACTACGAGCAGTACTTC.

This chain uses TRBV20-1 with TRBJ2-7, with 7 bases lining up with TRBD2. This CDR3 comprises 15 residues. Germline CDR1 is DFQATT and CDR2 is SNEGSKA (reference sequence). V was clipped by 2 bases and J by 4 bases; unmatched bases: 11. Here the CDR3 reads CSARLGQRGGYEQYF. CDR3 sequence (DNA): TGCAGTGCTAGACTAGGTCAGCGGGGAGGATACGAGCAGTACTTC.

A remark on this clonotype: This may be a read error, as it is one base from a much larger clone. The chain is built from TRBV29-1 and TRBJ2-5; 9 nucleotides match TRBD1. The J call may be wrong; the DNA end is better matched by TRBJ2-7. The V gene's germline CDR1 is SQVTM and CDR2 ANQGSEA. This CDR3 spans 13 amino acids. CDR3 in amino acids: CSVGGQGTYEQYF. CDR3 coding DNA: TGCAGCGTTGGAGGACAGGGGACCTACGAGCAGTACTTC.

This clonotype was observed a few times. V is TRBV15 and J is TRBJ1-5; D is unresolved. The germline CDR1 and CDR2 sequences are LNHNV and YYDKDF (reference sequence). There are 14 residues in the CDR3. Trimming removed 0 bases from V and 9 bases from J, with 12 bases in between. CDR3 sequence: CATSRDSGYGPQHF. For the CDR3, the DNA is TGTGCCACCAGCAGAGATTCCGGGTACGGGCCCCAGCATTTT.

This clonotype has just a few counts. CDR3 coding DNA: TGTGCCAGCAGTTACTCGTTCTATGGCGAGCAGTACTTC. It encodes CASSYSFYGEQYF. The rearrangement links TRBV6-5 to TRBJ2-5, with unresolved D. The J call may be faulty, since TRBJ2-7 better matches the DNA end. This CDR3 is 13 amino acids long. Germline CDR1 reads MNHEY; CDR2 reads SVGAGI.

On this clonotype itself: One end of the junction fails to match germline, which may point to a read error. V usage is TRBV6-5 and J usage is TRBJ2-1; possibly TRBD2 for D (7 bases). The germline V gene has CDR1 MNHEY and CDR2 SVGAGI. The CDR3 runs 16 residues. The DNA of the CDR3 is TGTGCCAGCAGTTACGCCTCGGGGGGCGTTAGCAATGAGCGGTTCTTC. Translated: CASSYASGGVSNERFF.